Following are 27 T cell receptor beta chains from one sample sequenced in a study of naive and memory T cell subsets. Both TRBC1 and TRBC2 were covered by a beta constant-region primer of two equimolar oligonucleotides. Nested alpha and beta constant-region primers with the SP2 primer drove four PCR rounds on ligated cDNA. TCRdb redid the calling of the UMI-ligation and nested PCR reads with MiXCR, one entry per CDR3 protein. The profile shows about 120,000 distinct CDR3 sequences, 36% of them singletons. The sequencing input was central memory CD4+ T cells from blood. All receptors come from a human donor in good health.

The chain links TRBV11-2 to TRBJ2-5; D gene uncertain. Germline CDR1 SGHAT, CDR2 FQNNGV. Trimming took 5 bases from V and 2 from J, leaving 6 bases between them. The CDR3 covers 12 residues. The CDR3 here is CASSLRQETQYF. CDR3 nucleotide sequence: TGTGCCAGCAGCCTGAGACAAGAGACCCAGTACTTC.

This clonotype was found a few times. The chain uses TRBV18 and TRBJ1-1; D is perhaps TRBD1 (6 bases). V dropped 5 bases and J dropped 1 base, with 8 bases sitting between them. The germline gives CDR1 KGHSH, CDR2 LQKENI. The CDR3 runs to 13 residues. The CDR3 region is CASSSGQNTEAFF. CDR3 DNA sequence: TGTGCCAGCTCATCGGGACAGAACACTGAAGCTTTCTTT.

The chain combines TRBV28 with TRBJ2-1; D ambiguous. CDR3 length equals 14 residues. The germline V gene encodes CDR1 MDHEN and CDR2 SYDVKM. V shed 8 bases and J shed 8 bases, with 19 bases lying between them. The CDR3 region has the DNA TGTGCCAGCCATAAAACGATGTTGACGCATGAGCAGTTCTTC. It is translated as CASHKTMLTHEQFF.

This clonotype was counted between two and nine times. The J gene is TRBJ1-3, the V gene TRBV29-1; D unclear. Trimming removed 7 bases from V and 3 bases from J, with 7 bases in between. CDR3 size: 11 residues. Germline V gene data show CDR1 as SQVTM and CDR2 as ANQGSEA. CDR3 region: CSGGIGNTIYF. In DNA form, the CDR3 reads TGCAGCGGAGGGATTGGAAACACCATATATTTT. Looking up the rest from reference TRBV29-1 and TRBJ1-3 gives the full variable domain: SAVISQKPSRDICQRGTSLTIQCQVDSQVTMMFWYRQQPGQSLTLIATANQGSEATYESGFVIDKFPISRPNLTFSTLTVSNMSPEDSSIYLCSGGIGNTIYFGEGSWLTVV.

J is TRBJ2-1 and V is TRBV5-1; perhaps TRBD1 as D (6 bases). V dropped 1 base and J dropped 0 bases, with 11 bases sitting between them. Looked up from germline, CDR1 is SGHRS and CDR2 is YFSETQ. The CDR3 is made up of 16 amino acids. CDR3 nucleotides: TGCGCCAGCAGCTTGTACAGGGAACTCTCCTACAATGAGCAGTTCTTC. It translates to CASSLYRELSYNEQFF.

This clonotype was counted only a few times. V is TRBV11-2 and J is TRBJ1-4; 7 bases are a match to TRBD1. After removal of 5 bases from V and 5 bases from J, the junction contained 2 bases not matched to a gene. The CDR3 runs to 13 residues. Germline V CDR1 and CDR2: SGHAT, FQNNGV. The CDR3 spells CASSPDRNEKLFF. CDR3 bases: TGTGCCAGCAGCCCGGACAGGAATGAAAAACTGTTTTTT. Filled out from reference TRBV11-2 and TRBJ1-4, the complete variable domain reads EAGVAQSPRYKIIEKRQSVAFWCNPISGHATLYWYQQILGQGPKLLIQFQNNGVVDDSQLPKDRFSAERLKGVDSTLKIQPAKLEDSAVYLCASSPDRNEKLFFGSGTQLSVL.

This clonotype has a handful of counts. The chain combines TRBV5-1 with TRBJ2-5; D not resolved. The V gene lost 0 bases and the J gene lost 4 bases, with 10 bases spanning the gap. CDR1 and CDR2 (germline): SGHRS, YFSETQ. CDR3 length: 14 residues. CDR3 in amino acids: CASSLVGFSETQYF. The CDR3 DNA follows: TGCGCCAGCAGCTTGGTTGGATTTTCAGAGACCCAGTACTTC.

The rearrangement joins TRBV28 to TRBJ1-5; D not certain. CDR1 and CDR2 from the germline V gene are MDHEN and SYDVKM. Trimming stripped 5 bases from V and 5 bases from J, with 16 bases between. The CDR3 has 15 amino acids. In DNA, the CDR3 is TGTGCCAGCAGTATCTTCGACATGAACTATCAGCCCCAGCATTTT. It specifies CASSIFDMNYQPQHF.

This clonotype appeared a few times. The chain joins TRBV19 to TRBJ1-5, with unresolved D. CDR3 length: 13 residues. Germline CDR1 and CDR2: LNHDA and SQIVND (reference sequence). V gave up 1 base and J gave up 5 bases, with 6 bases separating them. CDR3 DNA sequence: TGTGCCAGTAGTATAGTCGGCGATCAGCCCCAGCATTTT. Encoded protein: CASSIVGDQPQHF.

The J gene is TRBJ2-7, the V gene TRBV7-2; no clear D gene. V shed 5 bases and J shed 0 bases, with 8 bases lying between them. Looked up from germline, CDR1 is SGHTA and CDR2 is FQGNSA. There are 13 residues in the CDR3. The CDR3 DNA follows: TGTGCCAGCAGCCGTTCCCCCTCCTACGAGCAGTACTTC. Translation gives CASSRSPSYEQYF.

The rearrangement links TRBV20-1 to TRBJ2-1; 10 nucleotides agree with TRBD2. CDR3 size: 15 residues. Germline CDR1 reads DFQATT; CDR2 reads SNEGSKA (reference sequence). V was clipped by 2 bases and J by 8 bases; unmatched bases: 9. The CDR3 reads CSARSRLAGVYEQFF. In DNA, the CDR3 is TGCAGTGCTAGATCGCGGCTAGCGGGAGTTTATGAGCAGTTCTTC.

The chain is built from TRBV11-2 and TRBJ2-1, with 8 bases aligning to TRBD2. Losses at the gene ends were 1 base for V and 2 bases for J; bases not matched to a gene: 4. Germline CDR1 SGHAT, CDR2 FQNNGV. The CDR3 contains 16 residues. The CDR3 region is CASSLGVAGPYNEQFF. In DNA form, the CDR3 reads TGTGCCAGCAGCTTAGGGGTAGCGGGACCCTACAATGAGCAGTTCTTC.

The V gene is TRBV24-1, the J gene TRBJ2-3, with 7 bases fitting TRBD1. The CDR3 length is 15 residues. Germline lookup yields CDR1 KGHDR and CDR2 SFDVKD. The junction had 5 bases not matched to a gene; V was cut back by 4 bases and J by 2 bases. CDR3 sequence: CATSEPGQSTDTQYF. The CDR3 DNA sequence: TGTGCCACCAGTGAGCCGGGACAGTCCACAGATACGCAGTATTTT.

In this sample, this clonotype turned up many times. The chain employs TRBV7-2 and TRBJ2-7, with D perhaps TRBD1 (6 bases). CDR1 and CDR2 from the germline V gene are SGHTA and FQGNSA. Trimming stripped 4 bases from V and 3 bases from J, with 13 bases between. CDR3 length: 14 residues. Here the CDR3 reads CASSSQGGGYEQYF. The CDR3 bases are TGTGCCAGCAGCTCACAAGGGGGTGGCTACGAGCAGTACTTC.

V and J are TRBV18 and TRBJ2-5; no reliable D call. The V gene lost 3 bases and the J gene lost 7 bases, with 9 bases spanning the gap. CDR1 is KGHSH, CDR2 LQKENI, per germline. The CDR3 contains 12 residues. The CDR3 spells CASSPGPGTQYF. CDR3 sequence (DNA): TGTGCCAGCTCACCGGGCCCGGGGACCCAGTACTTC.

This clonotype was detected only a few times. This sequence joins TRBV2 and TRBJ1-3; D is possibly TRBD1 (5 bases). The CDR3 spans 15 residues. Trimming cost V 6 bases and J 2 bases, with 14 bases left between them. Germline CDR1 reads SNHLY; CDR2 reads FYNNEI. CDR3 DNA: TGTGCCAGCAGAGAAAGAGGGACTGCTGGAAACACCATATATTTT. Protein sequence: CASRERGTAGNTIYF. Combining the CDR3 with reference TRBV2 and TRBJ1-3 gives the whole variable domain EPEVTQTPSHQVTQMGQEVILRCVPISNHLYFYWYRQILGQKVEFLVSFYNNEISEKSEIFDDQFSVERPDGSNFTLKIRSTKLEDSAMYFCASRERGTAGNTIYFGEGSWLTVV.

This clonotype was seen more than once but under ten times. The chain uses TRBV5-4 and TRBJ2-5, with D uncertain. V was trimmed by 1 base and J by 5 bases, leaving 12 bases between them. CDR1 and CDR2 (germline): SGHNT, YYREEE (reference sequence). This CDR3 comprises 14 residues. The CDR3 DNA is TGTGCCAGCAGCTTGAATCGGGTCGGGGAGACCCAGTACTTC. Amino acids: CASSLNRVGETQYF. Variable domain in full (rest from reference TRBV5-4 and TRBJ2-5): ETGVTQSPTHLIKTRGQQVTLRCSSQSGHNTVSWYQQALGQGPQFIFQYYREEENGRGNFPPRFSGLQFPNYSSELNVNALELDDSALYLCASSLNRVGETQYFGPGTRLLVL.

This clonotype was counted at least ten times. The chain joins TRBV11-2 to TRBJ2-2, with 7 bases identical to TRBD1. The CDR3 covers 15 residues. CDR1 SGHAT and CDR2 FQNNGV come from the germline V gene. V was clipped by 5 bases and J by 1 base; unmatched bases: 4. The CDR3 loop reads CASSKRTGNTGELFF. The DNA of the CDR3 is TGTGCCAGCAGCAAGAGGACAGGGAACACCGGGGAGCTGTTTTTT.

The chain couples TRBV28 to TRBJ1-5; 7 bases line up with TRBD1. V shed 6 bases and J 7 bases; nucleotides not matched to a gene: 6. Germline CDR1 is MDHEN and CDR2 is SYDVKM. The CDR3 is 13 amino acids. The chain's CDR3 is CASSDRAGQPQHF. As DNA, the CDR3 is TGTGCCAGCAGCGACAGGGCGGGACAGCCCCAGCATTTT.

This sequence joins TRBV7-3 and TRBJ2-3; TRBD2 matches at 8 bases. Trimming at V came to 1 base and at J to 5 bases, leaving 5 bases not matched to a gene. The germline CDR1 and CDR2 sequences are SGHTA and FQGTGA. CDR3 length: 15 residues. The CDR3 reads CASSLKAGEIDTQYF. As DNA, the CDR3 is TGTGCCAGCAGCTTAAAAGCGGGAGAGATAGATACGCAGTATTTT.

This sequence joins TRBV11-2 and TRBJ2-2; D is perhaps TRBD2 (6 bases). This CDR3 region has 16 residues. Germline CDR1 and CDR2: SGHAT and FQNNGV. V shed 6 bases and J shed 3 bases, with 17 bases lying between them. The CDR3: CASRPRGGIYTGELFF. The CDR3 nucleotides read TGTGCCAGCAGACCCCGGGGCGGGATATACACCGGGGAGCTGTTTTTT.

The chain is built from TRBV6-1 and TRBJ2-5, with D possibly matching TRBD1 (6 bases). The CDR3 is 15 amino acids. Germline V CDR1 and CDR2: MNHNS, SASEGT. Between the trimmed V and J ends, which lost 5 bases and 0 bases, there was a span of 13 bases. CDR3 residues: CASSTLTGHQETQYF. The CDR3 DNA reads as TGTGCCAGCAGTACCCTGACAGGACACCAAGAGACCCAGTACTTC.

The chain joins TRBV4-3 to TRBJ1-2; D unresolved. This CDR3 is 13 amino acids long. CDR1 and CDR2 (germline): LGHNA, YSLEER. The V end was cut by 0 bases, the J end by 7 bases, with 9 bases between. The CDR3 coding sequence is TGCGCCAGCAGCCAAGATAGGGAGAGTGGCTACACCTTC. It yields the protein CASSQDRESGYTF.

This clonotype was counted many times. The chain combines TRBV6-1 with TRBJ2-1, with a tentative D call TRBD2 (6 bases). Looked up from germline, CDR1 is MNHNS and CDR2 is SASEGT. The CDR3 has 15 amino acids. Trimming shortened V by 3 bases and J by 2 bases, and 11 bases separated the two germline ends. The CDR3 loop is CASSDGGRAYNEQFF. The CDR3 DNA is TGTGCCAGCAGTGATGGAGGGCGCGCCTACAATGAGCAGTTCTTC.

The chain recombines TRBV19 with TRBJ1-5; D remains unclear. Germline CDR1 reads LNHDA; CDR2 reads SQIVND (reference sequence). The CDR3 has 17 residues. The V end was cut by 5 bases, the J end by 2 bases, with 19 bases between. CDR3 protein: CASSPGPQAVGNQPQHF. CDR3 DNA sequence: TGTGCCAGTAGTCCTGGTCCCCAGGCCGTGGGCAATCAGCCCCAGCATTTT.

The chain carries TRBV25-1 and TRBJ2-7; 8 nucleotides line up with TRBD1. CDR3 size: 15 residues. V was pared by 5 bases and J by 3 bases, with 9 bases of the junction left unmatched. The V gene's germline CDR1 is MGHDK and CDR2 SYGVNS. The CDR3 DNA follows: TGTGCCAGCAGTTCCCCCCTGGACAGGGTCTACGAGCAGTACTTC. Protein sequence: CASSSPLDRVYEQYF.

V is TRBV7-2 and J is TRBJ1-1; D possibly corresponds to TRBD1 (6 bases). The CDR3 is made up of 14 amino acids. The germline V and J ends were trimmed by 0 bases and 4 bases, with 9 bases remaining between them. Germline loops: CDR1 SGHTA, CDR2 FQGNSA. As DNA, the CDR3 is TGTGCCAGCAGCTTAGCGCGGGGGGCCACTGAAGCTTTCTTT. It codes for CASSLARGATEAFF.